The source of this T cell receptor beta chain is a study of blood T cell repertoires in COVID-19. Study in general: T cells, B-cell-depleted T cells, or PBMCs supplied cDNA or gDNA.

Trimming pared 6 bases from V and 1 base from J, leaving 13 bases between. CDR1 MDHEN and CDR2 SYDVKM come from the germline V gene. CDR3 size: 15 residues. Seattle's enrolled individuals joined amid active infection and were then monitored longitudinally. Original methodology: Estimation of nucleated cell counts was performed using reference gene primer amplification. Generated by immunoSEQ multiplex PCR, the TCRdb table keeps only in-frame clones and is missing some. That table furnishes V, J and clone size, whereas the DNA furnished D and trimming. The repertoire has approximately 70,000 clones, roughly 90% of them found once; the top ten carry around 7.3%.

This chain connects TRBV28 to TRBJ1-5; no clear D. Sequences were obtained from peripheral blood. This TCR derives from a middle-aged man with COVID-19, enrolled during active disease. This chain's CDR3 is CASRTTLGSNQPQHF. For the CDR3, the DNA is TGTGCCAGCAGGACGACCCTAGGAAGCAATCAGCCCCAGCATTTT.